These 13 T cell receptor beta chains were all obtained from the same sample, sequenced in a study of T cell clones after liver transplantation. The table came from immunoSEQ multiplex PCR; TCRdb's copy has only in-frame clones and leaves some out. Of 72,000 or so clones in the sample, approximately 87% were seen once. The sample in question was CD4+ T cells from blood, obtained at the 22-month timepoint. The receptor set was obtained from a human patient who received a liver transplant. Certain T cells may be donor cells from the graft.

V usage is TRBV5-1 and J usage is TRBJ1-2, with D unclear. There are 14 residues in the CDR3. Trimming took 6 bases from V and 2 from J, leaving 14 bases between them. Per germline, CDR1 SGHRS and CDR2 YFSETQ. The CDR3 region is CASNLSISNYGYTF. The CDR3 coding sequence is TGCGCCAGCAACCTGAGCATCTCGAACTATGGCTACACCTTC. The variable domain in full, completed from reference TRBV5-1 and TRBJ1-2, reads KAGVTQTPRYLIKTRGQQVTLSCSPISGHRSVSWYQQTPGQGLQFLFEYFSETQRNKGNFPGRFSGRQFSNSRSEMNVSTLELGDSALYLCASNLSISNYGYTFGSGTRLTVV.

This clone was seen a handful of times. CDR3 sequence: CASSPLGGGEQFF. The CDR3 bases are TGTGCCAGCAGTCCTTTAGGAGGAGGTGAGCAGTTCTTC. This chain connects TRBV6-4 to TRBJ2-1; weak D call: TRBD2 (5 bases). In germline, CDR1 is MRHNA, CDR2 SNTAGT. Trimming stripped 5 bases from V and 9 bases from J, with 14 bases between. The CDR3 is 13 amino acids.

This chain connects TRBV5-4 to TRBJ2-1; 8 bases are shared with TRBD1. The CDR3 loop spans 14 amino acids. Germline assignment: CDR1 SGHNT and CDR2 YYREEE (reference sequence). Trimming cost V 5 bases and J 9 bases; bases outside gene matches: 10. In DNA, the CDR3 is TGTGCCAGCAGGCCGGACAGGGTTGGCGGTGAGCAGTTCTTC. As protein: CASRPDRVGGEQFF.

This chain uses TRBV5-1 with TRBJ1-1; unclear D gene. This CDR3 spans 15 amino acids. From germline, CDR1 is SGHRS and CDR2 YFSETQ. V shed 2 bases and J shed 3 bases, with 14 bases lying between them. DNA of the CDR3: TGCGCCAGCAGCTTCTCGACGGACCCGGACACTGAAGCTTTCTTT. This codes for CASSFSTDPDTEAFF. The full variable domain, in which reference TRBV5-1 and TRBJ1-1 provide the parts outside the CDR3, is KAGVTQTPRYLIKTRGQQVTLSCSPISGHRSVSWYQQTPGQGLQFLFEYFSETQRNKGNFPGRFSGRQFSNSRSEMNVSTLELGDSALYLCASSFSTDPDTEAFFGQGTRLTVV.

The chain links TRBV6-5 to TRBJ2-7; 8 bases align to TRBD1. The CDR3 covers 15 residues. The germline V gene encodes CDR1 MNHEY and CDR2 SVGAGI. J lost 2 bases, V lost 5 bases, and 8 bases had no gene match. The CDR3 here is CASSPPHRGTYEQYF. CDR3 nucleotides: TGTGCCAGCAGTCCCCCTCACAGGGGGACCTACGAGCAGTACTTC.

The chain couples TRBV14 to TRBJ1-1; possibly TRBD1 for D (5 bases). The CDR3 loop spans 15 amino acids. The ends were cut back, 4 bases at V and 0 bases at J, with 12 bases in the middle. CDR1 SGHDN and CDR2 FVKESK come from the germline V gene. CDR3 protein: CASSLRTLLNTEAFF. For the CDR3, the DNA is TGTGCCAGCAGCCTTCGGACACTATTGAACACTGAAGCTTTCTTT.

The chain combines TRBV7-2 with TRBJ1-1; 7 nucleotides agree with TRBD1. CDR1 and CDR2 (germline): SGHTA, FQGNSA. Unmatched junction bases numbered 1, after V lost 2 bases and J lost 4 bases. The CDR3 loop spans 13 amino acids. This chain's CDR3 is CASSLNRGTEAFF. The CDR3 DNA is TGTGCCAGCAGCTTAAACAGGGGCACTGAAGCTTTCTTT.

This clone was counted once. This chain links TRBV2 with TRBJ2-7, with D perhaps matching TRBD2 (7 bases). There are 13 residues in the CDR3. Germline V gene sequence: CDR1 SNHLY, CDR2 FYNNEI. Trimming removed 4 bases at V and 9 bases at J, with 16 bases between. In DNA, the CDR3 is TGTGCCAGCAGTGGGGAGGGGGTACAGGGGCAGTACTTC. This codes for CASSGEGVQGQYF.

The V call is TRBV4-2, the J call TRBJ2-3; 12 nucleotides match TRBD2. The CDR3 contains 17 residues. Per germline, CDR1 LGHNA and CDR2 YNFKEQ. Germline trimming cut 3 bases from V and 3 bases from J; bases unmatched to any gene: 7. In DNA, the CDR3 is TGTGCCAGCAGCCAGGAGACTAGCGGGAGACGTACAGATACGCAGTATTTT. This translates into CASSQETSGRRTDTQYF.

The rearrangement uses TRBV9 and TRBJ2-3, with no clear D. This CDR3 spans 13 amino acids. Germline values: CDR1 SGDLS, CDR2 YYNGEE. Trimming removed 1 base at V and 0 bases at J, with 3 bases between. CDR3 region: CASSVMSTDTQYF. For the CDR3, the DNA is TGTGCCAGCAGCGTAATGAGCACAGATACGCAGTATTTT.

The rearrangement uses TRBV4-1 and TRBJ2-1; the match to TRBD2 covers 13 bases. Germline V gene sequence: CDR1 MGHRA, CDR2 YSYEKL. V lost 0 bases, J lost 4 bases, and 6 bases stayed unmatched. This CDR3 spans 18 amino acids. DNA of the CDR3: TGCGCCAGCAGCCAAGAACCGGGACTAGCGGGGCTTTACAATGAGCAGTTCTTC. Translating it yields CASSQEPGLAGLYNEQFF.

CDR3 sequence (DNA): TGCAGCGTTGGGGGACAGGGATCTCACGAGCAGTACTTC. This sequence encodes CSVGGQGSHEQYF. The V gene is TRBV29-1, the J gene TRBJ2-7, with TRBD1 matching over 9 bases. The CDR3 consists of 13 residues. CDR1 is SQVTM, CDR2 ANQGSEA, per germline. The V and J ends lost 4 bases and 5 bases, in that order; junction bases with no gene match: 6.

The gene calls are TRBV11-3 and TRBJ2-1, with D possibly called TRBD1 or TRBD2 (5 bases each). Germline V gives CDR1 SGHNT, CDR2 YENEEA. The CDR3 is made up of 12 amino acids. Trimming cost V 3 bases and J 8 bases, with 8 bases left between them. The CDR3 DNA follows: TGTGCCAGCAGCTTGGGGGACCATGAGCAGTTCTTC. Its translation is CASSLGDHEQFF. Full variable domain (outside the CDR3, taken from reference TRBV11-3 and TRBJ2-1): EAGVVQSPRYKIIEKKQPVAFWCNPISGHNTLYWYLQNLGQGPELLIRYENEEAVDDSQLPKDRFSAERLKGVDSTLKIQPAELGDSAVYLCASSLGDHEQFFGPGTRLTVL.